These 12 T cell receptor beta chains originate from one sample sequenced in a study of OX40 agonist ivuxolimab in advanced cancers. Measured with immunoSEQ multiplex PCR; TCRdb has only the in-frame clones, and not every one. The sample comprises about 67,000 clones, approximately 89% of which are singletons, and about 13% rests with the top ten. The sequencing used CD4+ or CD8+ T cells sorted from blood, collected in a trial of the OX40 agonist ivuxolimab. The receptors were gathered from an adult with an advanced solid tumor such as melanoma, head and neck, liver or kidney cancer.

V gene TRBV11-3 combines with J gene TRBJ2-3; possibly TRBD2 for D (5 bases). In germline, CDR1 is SGHNT, CDR2 YENEEA. With 4 bases removed from V and 6 bases from J, the gap between germline ends came to 23 bases. CDR3 size: 17 residues. Here the CDR3 DNA reads TGTGCCAGCAGCTCCCTATTCTCTTGGTGGGAGTGGGATACGCAGTATTTT. It translates to CASSSLFSWWEWDTQYF.

The chain is built from TRBV27 and TRBJ2-7, with 7 bases aligning to TRBD1. The CDR3 runs to 13 residues. V shed 2 bases, J shed 7 bases, and the junction held 5 bases outside the gene matches. Germline V gene sequence: CDR1 MNHEY, CDR2 SMNVEV (reference sequence). DNA of the CDR3: TGTGCCAGCAGTTTACGGGACAGTCCTGAGCAGTACTTC. Residues: CASSLRDSPEQYF.

This rearrangement joins TRBV7-8 to TRBJ2-5; maybe TRBD2 (6 bases). Looked up from germline, CDR1 is SGHVS and CDR2 is FQNEAQ. V lost 8 bases to trimming and J lost 4 bases, with 17 bases between them. This CDR3 comprises 14 residues. This CDR3 is CASEPIFGRETQYF. DNA for the CDR3: TGTGCCAGCGAACCAATTTTCGGGAGAGAGACCCAGTACTTC.

The rearrangement links TRBV27 to TRBJ2-1; a weak D match, TRBD2 (5 bases). The CDR3 is made up of 16 amino acids. Germline CDR1 and CDR2: MNHEY and SMNVEV (reference sequence). V lost 0 bases and J lost 4, with 13 bases in between. Here the CDR3 DNA reads TGTGCCAGCAGTTTATCCCGAGGGAGTTCGTACAATGAGCAGTTCTTC. It encodes CASSLSRGSSYNEQFF.

The chain links TRBV28 to TRBJ2-5; TRBD2 matches 9 bases. The CDR3 length is 15 residues. With 6 bases clipped from V and 3 bases from J, the junction kept 8 bases outside the gene matches. Looked up from germline, CDR1 is MDHEN and CDR2 is SYDVKM. The CDR3 DNA reads as TGTGCCAGCAGAAGCGGGACTAGCAGTAAAGAGACCCAGTACTTC. This codes for CASRSGTSSKETQYF.

The chain is built from TRBV21-1 and TRBJ2-3; TRBD2 reflects the table's D call only, with no check against the DNA. TRBV21-1 counts as a pseudogene. This CDR3 region has 19 residues. CDR3 region: CASSKKVRGREGSTDTQYF. CDR3 sequence (DNA): TGTGCCAGCAGCAAAAAGGTCCGGGGGCGGGAGGGTAGCACAGATACGCAGTATTTT.

The rearrangement links TRBV6-1 to TRBJ2-7; the D gene is possibly TRBD2 (5 bases). This CDR3 region has 15 residues. Trimming left V 3 bases short and J 3 bases short, with 15 bases between. Germline V gives CDR1 MNHNS, CDR2 SASEGT. The chain's CDR3 is CASSERPSDYYEQYF. The CDR3 DNA sequence: TGTGCCAGCAGTGAGAGGCCCTCAGACTACTACGAGCAGTACTTC.

The chain carries TRBV18 and TRBJ2-5; TRBD1 matches at 7 bases. This CDR3 comprises 14 residues. J gave up 4 bases and V 6 bases, and 8 bases lay outside the gene matches. Germline V CDR1 and CDR2: KGHSH, LQKENI. The DNA for the CDR3 is TGTGCCAGCTCCCTCACAGGGGTGAGAGAGACCCAGTACTTC. Translation gives CASSLTGVRETQYF.

This clone came up once. The chain combines TRBV7-9 with TRBJ2-5; D tentatively fits TRBD1 or TRBD2 (5 bases each). From germline, CDR1 is SEHNR and CDR2 FQNEAQ (reference sequence). There are 13 residues in the CDR3. Trimming shortened V by 1 base and J by 3 bases, and 6 bases separated the two germline ends. Here the CDR3 DNA reads TGTGCCAGCAGCTTAGGAGGGGAAGAGACCCAGTACTTC. This sequence encodes CASSLGGEETQYF.

V gene TRBV5-6 combines with J gene TRBJ2-3; D is undetermined. The CDR3 sequence is 15 residues long. Trimming took off 4 bases at V and 3 bases at J, with 15 bases between the two ends. Looked up from germline, CDR1 is SGHDT and CDR2 is YYEEEE. CDR3 sequence: CASSLVRDGTDTQYF. The CDR3 region has the DNA TGTGCCAGCAGCCTCGTACGCGATGGGACAGATACGCAGTATTTT. The variable domain in full, completed from reference TRBV5-6 and TRBJ2-3, reads DAGVTQSPTHLIKTRGQQVTLRCSPKSGHDTVSWYQQALGQGPQFIFQYYEEEERQRGNFPDRFSGHQFPNYSSELNVNALLLGDSALYLCASSLVRDGTDTQYFGPGTRLTVL.

This clone was picked up one time. The chain employs TRBV18 and TRBJ2-7; unclear D gene. Trimming took off 5 bases at V and 2 bases at J, with 16 bases between the two ends. There are 15 residues in the CDR3. CDR1 and CDR2 from the germline V gene are KGHSH and LQKENI. The CDR3 is CASSGVSETTYEQYF. The CDR3 DNA reads as TGTGCCAGCTCAGGAGTATCGGAGACAACCTACGAGCAGTACTTC.

V gene TRBV19 combines with J gene TRBJ1-5; perhaps TRBD1 as D (5 bases). The ends were cut back, 5 bases at V and 0 bases at J, with 14 bases in the middle. The CDR3 runs to 16 residues. From germline, CDR1 is LNHDA and CDR2 SQIVND (reference sequence). Written as DNA, the CDR3 is TGTGCCAGTAGTTTCTTAAGACAGCTTAGCAATCAGCCCCAGCATTTT. Translating it yields CASSFLRQLSNQPQHF.